This T cell receptor (beta chain) stems from a study of immune evolution from preneoplasia to lung adenocarcinoma. Here immunoSEQ multiplex PCR was the method, and the copy in TCRdb shows in-frame clones only, minus some. The sample yields some 15,000 clones, approximately 80% seen once. The CDR3 covers 15 residues. In germline, CDR1 is MNHNY, CDR2 SVGAGI (reference sequence). Losses at the gene ends were 7 bases for V and 4 bases for J; bases not matched to a gene: 9. Histologic diagnosis was independently verified by two lung pathologists. Remarks on this clone: Its specificity is not known.

Study-level findings and limits: Later-stage lesions appeared to have more T cells, more diversity, less clonality.

The sequenced sample consisted of FFPE minimally invasive lung adenocarcinoma tissue. The sequence came from a person aged 60-80 years with lung adenocarcinoma. The chain links TRBV6-6 to TRBJ1-3; 8 bases agree with TRBD1. CDR3 loop: CASTPGQGFGNTIYF. The CDR3 DNA sequence: TGTGCCAGCACCCCAGGACAGGGTTTCGGAAACACCATATATTTT.